This T cell receptor beta chain was retrieved from a study of blood T cell repertoires in COVID-19. For the study at large: Acute-phase and convalescent COVID-19 samples originated in the United States, Italy and Spain.

The Seattle site enrolled patients during active infection and followed them longitudinally. Original methodology: Estimation of nucleated cell counts was performed using reference gene primer amplification. Some clones are missing from TCRdb's copy, which holds only in-frame ones; the method was immunoSEQ multiplex PCR. Clone size and V and J calls were adopted from that table, with D and trimming inferred from the DNA. In the table there are around 220,000 clones, 75% to 85% of which are singletons. Germline loops: CDR1 ENHRY, CDR2 SYGVKD. After removal of 2 bases from V and 4 bases from J, the junction contained 4 bases not matched to a gene. This CDR3 comprises 15 residues.

The sample comprised peripheral blood. This chain links TRBV10-3 with TRBJ2-5; 10 nucleotides align to TRBD2. This clonotype was obtained from a woman at least 80 years old with COVID-19, enrolled during active disease. In DNA, the CDR3 is TGTGCCATCAGTGAGATAGCGGGAGGTCGAGAGACCCAGTACTTC. Translating gives CAISEIAGGRETQYF.